These T cell receptor beta chains were read from a single sample in a study of blood T cell repertoires in COVID-19. The assay was immunoSEQ multiplex PCR, and TCRdb's table has in-frame clones only and misses some. The data contain some 120,000 clones, approximately 84% of them singletons. Sample: peripheral blood. The receptors derive from a man in his 70s with acute or convalescent COVID-19. Each CDR3 is given with its conserved first and last residue. The order of the fields is V gene, clone size, J gene, D gene, CDR3 protein, CDR3 DNA. D genes are given only for firm matches. Size values are once, few and many counts, or a class for expanded clones, and some rows have none.

TRBV11-1	-	TRBJ1-6	-	CASSSGTPLHF	TGTGCCAGCAGCTCGGGGACACCGCTACACTTT
TRBV2	-	TRBJ1-2	TRBD1	CASGIGQGAGGYTF	TGTGCCAGCGGAATCGGACAGGGGGCGGGTGGCTACACCTTC
TRBV3-1/TRBV3-2	-	TRBJ1-2	-	CASSLGGNYGYTF	TGTGCCAGCAGCCTCGGCGGGAACTATGGCTACACCTTC
TRBV5-4	few	TRBJ2-5	TRBD2	CASSAGTSLGQTQYF	TGTGCCAGCAGCGCCGGGACTAGCTTGGGGCAGACCCAGTACTTC
TRBV30	once	TRBJ1-2	-	CAWVGLANYGYTF	TGTGCCTGGGTTGGCCTCGCTAACTATGGCTACACCTTC
TRBV6-5	-	TRBJ1-1	TRBD1	CASSSAGQHNTEAFF	TGTGCCAGCAGTTCCGCGGGACAGCACAACACTGAAGCTTTCTTT
TRBV28	-	TRBJ1-1	-	CASSFPDSNTEAFF	TGTGCCAGCAGTTTTCCGGACAGTAACACTGAAGCTTTCTTT
TRBV10-2	-	TRBJ1-4	-	CASSESKSGFNEKLFF	TGCGCCAGCAGTGAGTCGAAGTCAGGGTTTAATGAAAAACTGTTTTTT
TRBV9	-	TRBJ2-3	TRBD1	CASSVDGGQGTQYF	TGTGCCAGCAGCGTAGATGGCGGACAGGGTACGCAGTATTTT
TRBV7-9	-	TRBJ1-6	TRBD1	CASSSQGDSYNSPLHF	TGTGCCAGCAGCTCCCAGGGGGACTCCTATAATTCACCCCTCCACTTT
TRBV28	few	TRBJ1-2	-	CASRSVVGGHYGYTF	TGTGCCAGCAGATCCGTTGTCGGGGGGCACTATGGCTACACCTTC
TRBV10-1	-	TRBJ1-3	-	CASSPQGSGNTIYF	TGCGCCAGCAGCCCACAGGGCTCTGGAAACACCATATATTTT
TRBV30	once	TRBJ2-2	-	CAWSVRLTGISNTGELFF	TGTGCCTGGAGTGTTAGGCTTACGGGGATATCGAACACCGGGGAGCTGTTTTTT
TRBV25-1	-	TRBJ2-7	-	CASSTFGGELRSYEQYF	TGTGCCAGCAGTACCTTCGGAGGGGAACTTCGGTCCTACGAGCAGTACTTC
TRBV3-1/TRBV3-2	-	TRBJ2-7	TRBD2	CASSFRLAGAYEQYF	TGTGCCAGCAGCTTCCGACTAGCGGGGGCTTACGAGCAGTACTTC
TRBV2	-	TRBJ1-6	TRBD1	CATRLDAGGGNSPLHF	TGTGCCACCCGACTAGACGCAGGGGGTGGGAATTCACCCCTCCACTTT
TRBV12-5	-	TRBJ2-2	-	CASSGQAATGELFF	TGTGCTAGCTCGGGTCAAGCCGCCACCGGGGAGCTGTTTTTT
TRBV4-2	-	TRBJ2-7	TRBD1	CASSQFRGSSYEQYF	TGTGCCAGCAGCCAATTCAGGGGGAGCTCCTACGAGCAGTACTTC
TRBV27	-	TRBJ2-7	TRBD2	CASSLRAGAGEQYF	TGTGCCAGCAGTTTACGAGCGGGGGCGGGGGAGCAGTACTTC
TRBV2	-	TRBJ2-2	-	CASLNTGELFF	TGTGCCAGCCTTAACACCGGGGAGCTGTTTTTT
TRBV11-2	-	TRBJ2-1	TRBD2	CASSSTSGEQFF	TGTGCCAGCAGCTCGACTAGCGGGGAGCAGTTCTTC
TRBV18	-	TRBJ1-1	-	CASSPQRVASYTEAFF	TGTGCCAGCTCACCACAACGTGTGGCCAGTTACACTGAAGCTTTCTTT
TRBV7-8	-	TRBJ2-5	-	CASSARGGWQETQYF	TGTGCCAGCAGCGCCCGTGGGGGGTGGCAAGAGACCCAGTACTTC
TRBV10-1	-	TRBJ1-5	-	CASSESCQIMVPDQPQHF	TGCGCCAGCAGTGAGTCGTGCCAGATCATGGTCCCCGATCAGCCCCAGCATTTT
TRBV2	-	TRBJ2-5	TRBD2	CASSGGTSGGIQETQYF	TGTGCCAGCAGTGGTGGGACTAGCGGGGGAATCCAAGAGACCCAGTACTTC
TRBV7-2	-	TRBJ2-1	TRBD1	CASSSGTGLYNEQFF	TGTGCCAGCAGCTCAGGGACAGGTTTGTACAATGAGCAGTTCTTC
TRBV19	-	TRBJ1-2	TRBD1	CDTKRVQTGSGYTF	TGTGACACCAAACGCGTCCAGACAGGGAGTGGCTACACCTTC
TRBV2	-	TRBJ2-5	TRBD2	CASSPGGETQYF	TGTGCCAGCTCCCCGGGGGGAGAGACCCAGTACTTC
TRBV7-2	few	TRBJ2-7	TRBD1	CASSLFQGVREQYF	TGTGCCAGCAGCTTATTCCAGGGGGTTCGTGAGCAGTACTTC
TRBV19	-	TRBJ2-3	TRBD1	CASSTVLWTGERTDTQYF	TGTGCCAGTAGTACCGTTCTTTGGACAGGGGAAAGGACAGATACGCAGTATTTT
TRBV7-8	-	TRBJ2-3	TRBD1	CASSLGDRGYLKRDTQYF	TGTGCCAGCAGCTTGGGGGACAGGGGATATCTGAAGAGGGATACGCAGTATTTT
TRBV9	-	TRBJ2-2	-	CASSLGGLNTGELFF	TGTGCCAGCAGCCTAGGAGGGTTGAACACCGGGGAGCTGTTTTTT
TRBV10-2	few	TRBJ1-4	TRBD1	CASRVTGEERLFF	TGCGCCAGCAGAGTTACAGGGGAGGAAAGACTGTTTTTT
TRBV5-1	-	TRBJ1-2	-	CASSLEGETGYGYTF	TGCGCCAGCAGCTTGGAAGGGGAAACTGGCTATGGCTACACCTTC
TRBV30	few	TRBJ1-6	TRBD1	CAWSVGQSNSPLHF	TGTGCCTGGAGCGTGGGACAGTCTAATTCACCCCTCCACTTT
TRBV21-1	-	TRBJ1-1	-	CASSKAGTGKALGTEAFF	TGTGCCAGCAGCAAAGCAGGGACAGGGAAGGCCCTGGGCACTGAAGCTTTCTTT
TRBV7-2	-	TRBJ2-5	TRBD2	CASSPGLAAQETQYF	TGTGCCAGCAGCCCGGGACTAGCGGCCCAAGAGACCCAGTACTTC
TRBV6-5	-	TRBJ2-7	-	CASSRGASREDEQYF	TGTGCCAGCAGTCGGGGGGCCTCGAGGGAGGACGAGCAGTACTTC
TRBV4-2	-	TRBJ1-4	-	CASSREGGINEKLFF	TGTGCCAGCAGTCGAGAGGGAGGGATTAATGAAAAACTGTTTTTT
TRBV2	-	TRBJ2-6	TRBD1	CASKGQGTGETGANVLTF	TGTGCCAGCAAGGGCCAAGGGACAGGTGAAACTGGGGCCAACGTCCTGACTTTC
TRBV2	few	TRBJ2-1	-	CASSEIEEQFF	TGTGCCAGCAGTGAGATAGAGGAGCAGTTCTTC